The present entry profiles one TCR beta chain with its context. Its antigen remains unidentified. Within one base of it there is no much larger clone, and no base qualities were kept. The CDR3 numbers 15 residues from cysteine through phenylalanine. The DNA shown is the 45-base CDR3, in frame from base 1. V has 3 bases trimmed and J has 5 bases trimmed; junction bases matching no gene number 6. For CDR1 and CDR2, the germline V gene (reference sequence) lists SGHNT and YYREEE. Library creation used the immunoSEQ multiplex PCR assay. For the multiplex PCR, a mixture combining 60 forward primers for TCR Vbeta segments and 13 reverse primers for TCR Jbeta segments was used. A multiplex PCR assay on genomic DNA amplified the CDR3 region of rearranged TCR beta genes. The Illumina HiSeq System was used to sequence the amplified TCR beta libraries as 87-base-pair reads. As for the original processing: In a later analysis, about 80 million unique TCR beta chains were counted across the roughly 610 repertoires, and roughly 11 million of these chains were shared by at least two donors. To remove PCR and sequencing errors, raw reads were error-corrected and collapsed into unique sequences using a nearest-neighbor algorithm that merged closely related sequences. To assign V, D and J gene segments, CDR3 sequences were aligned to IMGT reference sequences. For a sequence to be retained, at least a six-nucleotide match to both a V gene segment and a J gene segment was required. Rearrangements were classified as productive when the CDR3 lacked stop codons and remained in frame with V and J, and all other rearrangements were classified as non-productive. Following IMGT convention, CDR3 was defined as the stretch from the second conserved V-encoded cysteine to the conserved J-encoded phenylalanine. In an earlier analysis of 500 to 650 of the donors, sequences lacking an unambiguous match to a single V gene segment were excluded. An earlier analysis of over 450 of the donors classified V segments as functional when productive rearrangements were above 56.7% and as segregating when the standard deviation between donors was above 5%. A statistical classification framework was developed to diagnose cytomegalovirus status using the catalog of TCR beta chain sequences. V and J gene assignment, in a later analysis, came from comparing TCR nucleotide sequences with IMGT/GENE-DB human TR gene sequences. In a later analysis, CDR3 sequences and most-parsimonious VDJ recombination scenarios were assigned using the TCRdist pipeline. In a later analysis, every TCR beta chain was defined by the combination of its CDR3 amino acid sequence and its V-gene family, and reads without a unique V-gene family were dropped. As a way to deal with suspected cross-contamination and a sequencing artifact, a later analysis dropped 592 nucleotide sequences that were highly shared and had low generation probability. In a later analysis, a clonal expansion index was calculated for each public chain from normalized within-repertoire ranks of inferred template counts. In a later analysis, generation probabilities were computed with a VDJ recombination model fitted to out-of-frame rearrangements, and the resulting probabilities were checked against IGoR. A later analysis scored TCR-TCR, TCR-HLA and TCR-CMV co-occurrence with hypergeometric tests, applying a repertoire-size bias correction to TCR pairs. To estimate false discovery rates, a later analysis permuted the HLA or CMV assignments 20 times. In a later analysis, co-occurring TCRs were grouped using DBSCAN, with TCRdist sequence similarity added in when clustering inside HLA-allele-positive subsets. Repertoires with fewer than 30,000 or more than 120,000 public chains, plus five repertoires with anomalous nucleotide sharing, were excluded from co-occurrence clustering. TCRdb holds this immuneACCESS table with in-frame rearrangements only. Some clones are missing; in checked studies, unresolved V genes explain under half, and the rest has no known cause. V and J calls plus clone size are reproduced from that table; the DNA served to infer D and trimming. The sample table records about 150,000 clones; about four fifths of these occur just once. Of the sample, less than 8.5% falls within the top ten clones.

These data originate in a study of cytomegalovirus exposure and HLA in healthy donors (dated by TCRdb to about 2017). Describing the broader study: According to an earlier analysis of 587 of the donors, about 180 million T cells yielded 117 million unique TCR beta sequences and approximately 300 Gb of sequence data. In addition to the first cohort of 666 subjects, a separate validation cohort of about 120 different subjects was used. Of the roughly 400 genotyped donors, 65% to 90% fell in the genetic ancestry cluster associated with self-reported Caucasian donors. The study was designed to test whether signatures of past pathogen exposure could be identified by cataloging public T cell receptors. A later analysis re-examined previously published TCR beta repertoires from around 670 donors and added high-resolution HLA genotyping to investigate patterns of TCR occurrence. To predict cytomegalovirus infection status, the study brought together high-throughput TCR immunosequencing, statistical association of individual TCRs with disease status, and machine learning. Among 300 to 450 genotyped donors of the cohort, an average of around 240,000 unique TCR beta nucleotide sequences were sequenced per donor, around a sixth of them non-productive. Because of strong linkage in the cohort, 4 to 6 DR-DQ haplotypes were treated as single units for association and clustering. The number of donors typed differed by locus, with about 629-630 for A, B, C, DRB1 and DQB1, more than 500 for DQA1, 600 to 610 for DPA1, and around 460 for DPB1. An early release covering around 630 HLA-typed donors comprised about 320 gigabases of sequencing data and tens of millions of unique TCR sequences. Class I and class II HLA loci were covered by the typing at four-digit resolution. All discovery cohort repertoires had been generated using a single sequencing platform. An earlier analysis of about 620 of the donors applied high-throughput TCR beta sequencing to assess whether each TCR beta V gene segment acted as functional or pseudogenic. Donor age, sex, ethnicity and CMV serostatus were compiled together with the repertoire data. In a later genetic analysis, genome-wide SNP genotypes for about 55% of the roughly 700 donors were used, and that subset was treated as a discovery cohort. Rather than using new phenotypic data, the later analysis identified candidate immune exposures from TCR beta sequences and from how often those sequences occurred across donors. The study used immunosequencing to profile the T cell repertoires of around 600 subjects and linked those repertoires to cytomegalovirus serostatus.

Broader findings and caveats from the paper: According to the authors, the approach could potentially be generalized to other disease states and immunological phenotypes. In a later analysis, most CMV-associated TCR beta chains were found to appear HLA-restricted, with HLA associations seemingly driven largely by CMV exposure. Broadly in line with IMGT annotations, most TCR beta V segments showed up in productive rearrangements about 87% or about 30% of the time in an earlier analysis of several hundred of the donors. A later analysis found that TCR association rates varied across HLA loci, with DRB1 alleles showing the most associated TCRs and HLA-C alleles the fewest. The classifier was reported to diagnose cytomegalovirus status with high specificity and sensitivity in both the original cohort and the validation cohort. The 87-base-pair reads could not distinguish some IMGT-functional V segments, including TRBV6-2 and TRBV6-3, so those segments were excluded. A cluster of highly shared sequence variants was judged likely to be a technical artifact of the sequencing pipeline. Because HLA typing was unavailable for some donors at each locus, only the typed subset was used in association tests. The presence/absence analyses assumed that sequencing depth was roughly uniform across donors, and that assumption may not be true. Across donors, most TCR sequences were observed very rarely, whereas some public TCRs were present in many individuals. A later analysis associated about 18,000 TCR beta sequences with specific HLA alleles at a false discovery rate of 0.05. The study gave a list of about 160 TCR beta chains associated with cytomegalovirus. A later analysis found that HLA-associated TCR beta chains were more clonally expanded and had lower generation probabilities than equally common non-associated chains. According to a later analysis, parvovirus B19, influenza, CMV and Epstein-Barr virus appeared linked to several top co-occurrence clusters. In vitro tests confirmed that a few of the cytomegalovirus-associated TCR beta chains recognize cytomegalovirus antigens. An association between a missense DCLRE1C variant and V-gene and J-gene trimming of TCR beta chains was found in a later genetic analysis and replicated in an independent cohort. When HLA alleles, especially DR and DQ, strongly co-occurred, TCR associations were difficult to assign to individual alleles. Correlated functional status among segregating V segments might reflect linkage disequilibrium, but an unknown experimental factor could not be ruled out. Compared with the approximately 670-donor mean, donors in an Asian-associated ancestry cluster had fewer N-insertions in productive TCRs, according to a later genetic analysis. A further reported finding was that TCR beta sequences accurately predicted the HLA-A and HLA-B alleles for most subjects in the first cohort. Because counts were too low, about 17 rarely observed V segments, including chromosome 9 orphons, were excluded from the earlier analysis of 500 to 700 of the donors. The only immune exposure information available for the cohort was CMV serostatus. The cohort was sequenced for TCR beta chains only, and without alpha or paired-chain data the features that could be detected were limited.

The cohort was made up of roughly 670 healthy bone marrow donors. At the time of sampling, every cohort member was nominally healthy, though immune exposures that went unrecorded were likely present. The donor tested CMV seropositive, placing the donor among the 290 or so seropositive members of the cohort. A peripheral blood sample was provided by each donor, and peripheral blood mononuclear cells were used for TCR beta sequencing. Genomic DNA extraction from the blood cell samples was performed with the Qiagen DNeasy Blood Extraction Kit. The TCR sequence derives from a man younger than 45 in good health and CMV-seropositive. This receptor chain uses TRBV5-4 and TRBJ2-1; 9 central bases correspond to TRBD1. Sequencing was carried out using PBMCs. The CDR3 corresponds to CASSSGTGWNNEQFF. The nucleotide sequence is TGTGCCAGCAGCTCTGGGACAGGGTGGAACAATGAGCAGTTCTTC.